What follows are 23 T cell receptor beta chains derived from one specimen sequenced in a study of shared clonotypes between healthy human individuals. Naive CD8 cells lacked CD45RO, underwent positive selection for CCR7 and left out terminally differentiated effector memory CD45RA+ cells. Profiled with immunoSEQ multiplex PCR; TCRdb holds only in-frame clones, not every one. Altogether some 2.1 million clones are present, over 85% being singletons, with the ten largest covering more than 1.5%. The sample consisted of naive CD8+ T cells from PBMCs. All receptors derive from a man between 18 and 29 years old in good health. Some clones in this sample may be carry-over from other donors' samples.

The chain couples TRBV9 to TRBJ1-5, with unresolved D. The CDR3 covers 15 residues. Germline CDR1 and CDR2: SGDLS and YYNGEE. The germline V and J ends were trimmed by 0 bases and 2 bases, with 9 bases remaining between them. The CDR3 DNA is TGTGCCAGCAGCGTAGGAGGCTCTCGCAATCAGCCCCAGCATTTT. The encoded protein is CASSVGGSRNQPQHF.

The chain carries TRBV9 and TRBJ1-1, with D unresolved. Germline CDR1 and CDR2: SGDLS and YYNGEE. The CDR3 loop spans 18 amino acids. V shed 4 bases and J shed 1 base, with 23 bases lying between them. The CDR3 DNA sequence: TGTGCCAGCAGCTTCCAAACGGCCCCGCAGAGTCCGAACACTGAAGCTTTCTTT. This gives the protein CASSFQTAPQSPNTEAFF.

The rearrangement uses TRBV4-1 and TRBJ1-5; D is undetermined. This CDR3 is built from 13 residues. CDR1 and CDR2 from the germline V gene are MGHRA and YSYEKL. Trimming took 0 bases from V and 7 from J, leaving 7 bases between them. As DNA, the CDR3 is TGCGCCAGCAGCCAAGATTGGGGACAGCCCCAGCATTTT. As protein: CASSQDWGQPQHF.

The chain combines TRBV5-1 with TRBJ2-7, with 13 bases identical to TRBD2. The trim removed 4 bases at V and 3 bases at J, leaving 13 bases unmatched. CDR1 is SGHRS, CDR2 YFSETQ, per germline. There are 18 residues in the CDR3. The CDR3, as DNA: TGCGCCAGCAGCCTAGACGGGACTAGCGGGATTATGTACTACGAGCAGTACTTC. This gives the protein CASSLDGTSGIMYYEQYF.

This chain links TRBV7-3 with TRBJ2-7; TRBD2 matches at 10 bases. Germline assignment: CDR1 SGHTA and CDR2 FQGTGA. J was trimmed by 5 bases and V by 2 bases; bases with no gene match: 6. The CDR3 loop spans 15 amino acids. The CDR3 DNA reads TGTGCCAGCAGCTTATTGGCTAGCGGGAGTGACGAGCAGTACTTC. Amino acid sequence: CASSLLASGSDEQYF.

This chain uses TRBV5-1 with TRBJ2-7; D not certain. Trimming cost V 4 bases and J 5 bases, with 10 bases left between them. Germline CDR1 and CDR2: SGHRS and YFSETQ. The CDR3 is 12 residues long. The CDR3 DNA reads as TGCGCCAGCAGCCTAGGGATCAACGAGCAGTACTTC. Translation: CASSLGINEQYF. The full variable domain, with the rest looked up from reference TRBV5-1 and TRBJ2-7, is KAGVTQTPRYLIKTRGQQVTLSCSPISGHRSVSWYQQTPGQGLQFLFEYFSETQRNKGNFPGRFSGRQFSNSRSEMNVSTLELGDSALYLCASSLGINEQYFGPGTRLTVT.

The chain recombines TRBV10-2 with TRBJ1-2; a weak D match, TRBD1 (5 bases). V dropped 8 bases and J dropped 8 bases, with 15 bases sitting between them. Germline CDR1 reads WSHSY; CDR2 reads SAAADI. The CDR3 is 12 amino acids. The CDR3 nucleotides are TGCGCCAGCGGGACCGGGGGGGAAGGCTACACCTTC. Its translation: CASGTGGEGYTF.

V usage is TRBV7-2 and J usage is TRBJ2-1; perhaps TRBD2 as D (5 bases). Trimming left V 4 bases short and J 8 bases short, with 18 bases between. Germline V gene data show CDR1 as SGHTA and CDR2 as FQGNSA. This CDR3 region has 15 residues. The CDR3 sequence is CASSSGGRDGDEQFF. The DNA for the CDR3 is TGTGCCAGCAGCTCCGGAGGTAGAGATGGGGATGAGCAGTTCTTC.

This chain links TRBV7-6 with TRBJ2-7; 7 bases match TRBD1. V shed 2 bases, J shed 3 bases, and the junction held 4 bases outside the gene matches. CDR3 length equals 14 residues. Germline V lookup: CDR1 SGHVS, CDR2 FNYEAQ. CDR3 residues: CASSLNRGFYEQYF. In nucleotides, the CDR3 is TGTGCCAGCAGCTTAAACAGGGGATTCTACGAGCAGTACTTC. Using reference TRBV7-6 and TRBJ2-7 for the parts outside the CDR3, the full variable domain is GAGVSQSPRYKVTKRGQDVALRCDPISGHVSLYWYRQALGQGPEFLTYFNYEAQQDKSGLPNDRFSAERPEGSISTLTIQRTEQRDSAMYRCASSLNRGFYEQYFGPGTRLTVT.

CDR3 loop: CASSPNITGWAGDTQYF. The CDR3, as DNA: TGTGCCAGCAGCCCTAATATCACAGGGTGGGCGGGAGATACGCAGTATTTT. This chain joins TRBV7-8 and TRBJ2-3, with a weak D call TRBD1 (6 bases). This CDR3 has 17 residues. Per the germline V gene, CDR1 is SGHVS and CDR2 is FQNEAQ. V was cut by 5 bases and J by 5 bases, with 23 bases left in between. Combining the CDR3 with reference TRBV7-8 and TRBJ2-3 gives the whole variable domain GAGVSQSPRYKVAKRGQDVALRCDPISGHVSLFWYQQALGQGPEFLTYFQNEAQLDKSGLPSDRFFAERPEGSVSTLKIQRTQQEDSAVYLCASSPNITGWAGDTQYFGPGTRLTVL.

This sequence joins TRBV29-1 and TRBJ2-7; TRBD1 matches at 8 bases. The junction had 6 bases not matched to a gene; V was cut back by 5 bases and J by 3 bases. CDR3 length: 13 residues. Germline CDR1 and CDR2: SQVTM and ANQGSEA. CDR3 coding DNA: TGCAGCGTTCTCGGACAGGGCGTCTACGAGCAGTACTTC. As protein: CSVLGQGVYEQYF.

The chain recombines TRBV10-2 with TRBJ2-3, with D unclear. Looked up from germline, CDR1 is WSHSY and CDR2 is SAAADI. This CDR3 has 14 residues. The germline V and J ends were trimmed by 3 bases and 1 base, with 8 bases remaining between them. CDR3 protein: CASSDTSRTDTQYF. CDR3 DNA: TGCGCCAGCAGTGACACCTCCCGCACAGATACGCAGTATTTT.

This rearrangement joins TRBV2 to TRBJ2-1; no reliable D call. V was shortened by 5 bases and J by 8 bases, with 19 bases between the two germline ends. Germline V gene data show CDR1 as SNHLY and CDR2 as FYNNEI. The CDR3 runs 15 residues. CDR3 in amino acids: CASSLLLDRSDEQFF. DNA for the CDR3: TGTGCCAGCAGTCTCCTACTGGACCGATCCGATGAGCAGTTCTTC.

In its sample, this clone was seen once. The chain employs TRBV7-2 and TRBJ1-1; D uncertain. The ends were cut back, 2 bases at V and 3 bases at J, with 16 bases in the middle. The germline gives CDR1 SGHTA, CDR2 FQGNSA. The CDR3 extends over 16 amino acids. This CDR3 is CASSLSITRMDTEAFF. CDR3 sequence (DNA): TGTGCCAGCAGCTTATCTATAACTCGTATGGACACTGAAGCTTTCTTT. The entire variable domain, with the rest obtained from reference TRBV7-2 and TRBJ1-1, is as follows: GAGVSQSPSNKVTEKGKDVELRCDPISGHTALYWYRQSLGQGLEFLIYFQGNSAPDKSGLPSDRFSAERTGGSVSTLTIQRTQQEDSAVYLCASSLSITRMDTEAFFGQGTRLTVV.

This chain connects TRBV25-1 to TRBJ2-2, with 9 bases fitting TRBD1. The junction had 8 bases not matched to a gene; V was cut back by 4 bases and J by 2 bases. This CDR3 has 17 residues. CDR1 is MGHDK and CDR2 is SYGVNS in the germline V gene. This CDR3 is CASSAPNRGRNTGELFF. CDR3 sequence (DNA): TGTGCCAGCAGTGCTCCAAACAGGGGGCGAAACACCGGGGAGCTGTTTTTT.

As for this clone: The sample carries other DNA sequences with the same CDR3. The rearrangement links TRBV6-5 to TRBJ2-6; D is unresolved. The V end was cut by 6 bases, the J end by 1 base, with 7 bases between. Germline values: CDR1 MNHEY, CDR2 SVGAGI. The CDR3 contains 14 residues. The CDR3 loop reads CASSPVSGANVLTF. Here the CDR3 DNA reads TGTGCCAGCAGCCCAGTATCTGGGGCCAACGTCCTGACTTTC.

The V call is TRBV13, the J call TRBJ2-2, with D possibly matching TRBD2 (6 bases). The CDR3 consists of 23 residues. The germline gives CDR1 PRHDT, CDR2 FYEKMQ (reference sequence). The germline V and J ends were trimmed by 3 bases and 4 bases, with 36 bases remaining between them. CDR3 residues: CASSFLHTLPGATGGIPTGELFF. The CDR3 bases are TGTGCCAGCAGCTTCCTACATACTCTGCCGGGAGCCACGGGCGGAATCCCCACCGGGGAGCTGTTTTTT.

The chain uses TRBV29-1 and TRBJ1-2; D is perhaps TRBD1 (6 bases). Between the trimmed V and J ends, which lost 4 bases and 4 bases, there was a span of 19 bases. Germline V gene lookup returns CDR1 SQVTM and CDR2 ANQGSEA. The CDR3 is made up of 15 amino acids. CDR3 DNA: TGCAGCGTTGCGGGGGCAGGGACGAATGGCTATGGCTACACCTTC. Amino acid sequence: CSVAGAGTNGYGYTF.

The chain has TRBV2 and TRBJ2-7, with unresolved D. The CDR3 runs to 11 residues. Germline loops: CDR1 SNHLY, CDR2 FYNNEI. Trimming stripped 6 bases from V and 6 bases from J, with 9 bases between. CDR3 sequence reads: CASRWGSEQYF. CDR3 DNA: TGTGCCAGCAGATGGGGTTCCGAGCAGTACTTC.

V usage is TRBV14 and J usage is TRBJ1-2; TRBD1 matches at 11 bases. CDR1 SGHDN and CDR2 FVKESK come from the germline V gene. V dropped 4 bases and J dropped 3; count of bases not matched to a gene: 10. CDR3 length: 17 amino acids. DNA of the CDR3: TGTGCCAGCAGCCGACTGAAGGGACAGGGGGTAGACTATGGCTACACCTTC. Its protein product is CASSRLKGQGVDYGYTF.

This chain links TRBV30 with TRBJ2-7, with unresolved D. V was shortened by 3 bases and J by 3 bases, with 15 bases between the two germline ends. The CDR3 has 14 amino acids. In germline, CDR1 is GTSNPN, CDR2 SVGIG (reference sequence). CDR3 in DNA: TGTGCCTGGAGCACACCGGGTTTCTTCTACGAGCAGTACTTC. Its protein is CAWSTPGFFYEQYF. Drawing the rest from reference TRBV30 and TRBJ2-7, the complete variable domain is SQTIHQWPATLVQPVGSPLSLECTVEGTSNPNLYWYRQAAGRGLQLLFYSVGIGQISSEVPQNLSASRPQDRQFILSSKKLLLSDSGFYLCAWSTPGFFYEQYFGPGTRLTVT.

This chain links TRBV28 with TRBJ2-7, with D perhaps matching TRBD1 (5 bases). From germline, CDR1 is MDHEN and CDR2 SYDVKM. V was pared by 5 bases and J by 3 bases, with 17 bases between. The CDR3 has 15 residues. This CDR3 reads CASSAPRQGDYEQYF. The CDR3 nucleotides are TGTGCCAGCAGTGCCCCCCGGCAGGGTGACTACGAGCAGTACTTC.

V gene TRBV27 combines with J gene TRBJ1-5; D ambiguous. This CDR3 is 14 amino acids long. Germline V gene data show CDR1 as MNHEY and CDR2 as SMNVEV (reference sequence). The V gene lost 2 bases and the J gene lost 0 bases, with 5 bases spanning the gap. The CDR3 DNA is TGTGCCAGCAGTTTAGCTAGTAGCAATCAGCCCCAGCATTTT. Translation gives CASSLASSNQPQHF.